Sequencing of this T cell receptor beta chain was carried out in a study of beta chain features in type 1 diabetes. Study observations and caveats: The naive, central memory and Treg TCRB repertoires showed an apparent similarity that was greater among patients than among healthy donors. TCRB CDR3 length was moderately but significantly reduced in all four CD4+ subsets of Type 1 diabetes patients. Among type 1 diabetes patients, VDJ junctions had fewer insertions and more deletions.

Based on CD45RO/CCR7/CD25/CD127/CD95/CD27, CD4+ regulatory, stem cell-like memory, naive and central memory cells were sorted. All of the isolated RNA was reverse transcribed, so expressed TCRB transcripts were sequenced. Samples drawn from stem cell-like memory T cells averaged roughly 950,000 reads. Sequencing used immunoSEQ multiplex PCR; TCRdb keeps in-frame clones, though not all of them. The data hold under 70,000 clones, with just under 65% observed a single time. Trimming stripped 3 bases from V and 4 bases from J, with 10 bases between. Germline values: CDR1 MGHDK, CDR2 SYGVNS. This CDR3 has 14 residues. Note on this clone: Its antigen is not known.

The TCR was taken from a woman in her 30s with type 1 diabetes. This chain links TRBV25-1 with TRBJ1-5, with D perhaps matching TRBD1 (5 bases). Sequencing was performed on stem cell memory CD4+ T cells from blood. CDR3 coding DNA: TGTGCCAGCAGTGACCGACAGCTAAATCAGCCCCAGCATTTT. Its protein product is CASSDRQLNQPQHF.